These T cell receptor beta chains were read from a single sample in a study of response to subunit inactivated influenza vaccine. TCRdb re-analysed the RT-PCR reads in MiXCR, keeping a single row per CDR3 protein. The data hold 600,000 to 850,000 distinct CDR3 sequences, with 11% to 15% observed a single time. The sequencing used PBMCs from blood, collected roughly 15 days before vaccination. All receptors come from a man in his fifties who received an inactivated influenza vaccine. Both conserved end residues are part of each CDR3. D genes are given only for firm matches. Expanded clones are given a class, and other clones once, few, many or no size at all.

D,J,V,size,CDR3,DNA
NA,TRBJ2-4,TRBV20-1,NA,CSADKGGGKNIQYF,TGCAGTGCTGACAAGGGGGGTGGCAAAAACATTCAGTACTTC
NA,TRBJ1-2,TRBV29-1,many,CSVVLPNYGYTF,TGCAGCGTTGTCTTACCAAACTATGGCTACACCTTC
TRBD2,TRBJ2-3,TRBV7-2,few,CASSLSGGAGDTQYF,TGTGCCAGCAGTCTTAGCGGGGGGGCTGGAGATACGCAGTATTTT
TRBD2,TRBJ2-3,TRBV20-1,few,CSARDPVGTRPDTQYF,TGCAGTGCTAGAGACCCGGTCGGGACTAGGCCAGATACGCAGTATTTT
NA,TRBJ2-7,TRBV7-6,NA,CASSPQSGSLYEQYF,TGTGCCAGCAGCCCCCAATCCGGGAGCCTCTACGAGCAGTACTTC
NA,TRBJ2-1,TRBV20-1,few,CSARDGAAAYNEQFF,TGCAGTGCTAGAGATGGAGCCGCGGCCTACAATGAGCAGTTCTTC
NA,TRBJ1-5,TRBV12-3/TRBV12-4,many,CASSIQANSNQPQHF,TGTGCCAGCAGTATACAGGCTAATAGCAATCAGCCCCAGCATTTT
NA,TRBJ2-5,TRBV5-6,NA,CASSYDGSAETQYF,TGTGCCAGCAGTTATGACGGTAGTGCGGAGACCCAGTACTTC
TRBD2,TRBJ2-1,TRBV4-2,few,CASSQGTSVSYNEQFF,TGTGCCAGCAGCCAAGGGACTAGCGTCTCCTACAATGAGCAGTTCTTC
NA,TRBJ2-5,TRBV5-1,NA,CASSLFNQQETQYF,TGCGCCAGCAGCTTATTCAACCAACAAGAGACCCAGTACTTC
TRBD1,TRBJ2-3,TRBV7-8,many,CASSFRTGWADTQYF,TGTGCCAGCAGCTTCCGGACAGGGTGGGCAGATACGCAGTATTTT
TRBD2,TRBJ2-2,TRBV28,NA,CASSFPLAGSAGELFF,TGTGCCAGCAGCTTTCCACTAGCGGGGTCCGCCGGGGAGCTGTTTTTT
NA,TRBJ2-7,TRBV10-3,many,CATVGTASYEQYF,TGTGCCACTGTCGGGACTGCCTCCTACGAGCAGTACTTC
NA,TRBJ1-1,TRBV7-9,few,CASSETAEAFF,TGTGCCAGCAGCGAGACAGCTGAAGCTTTCTTT
NA,TRBJ2-1,TRBV13,few,CASSSHRESTYNEQFF,TGTGCCAGCAGCTCCCACAGGGAGTCGACCTACAATGAGCAGTTCTTC
TRBD1,TRBJ1-1,TRBV6-2/TRBV6-3,few,CASSTRQGYSFPEAFF,TGTGCCAGCAGTACCCGACAGGGTTACTCCTTCCCTGAAGCTTTCTTT